Listed below are T cell receptor beta chains from one sample, sequenced in a study of shared clonotypes between healthy human individuals. Assay used: immunoSEQ multiplex PCR; TCRdb lists only in-frame clones, some missing. Of 730,000 or so clones listed, 60% to 80% are singletons. Sequenced input: memory CD4+ T cells sorted from blood. The origin of the receptors is a woman aged 25 to 39 in good health. Each CDR3 is given with its conserved first and last residue. The D gene is left open where the match is weak. The listing skips clone size in some rows; elsewhere it reads once, few, many or a size class.

abundance: -
j_gene: TRBJ1-5
d_gene: -
v_gene: TRBV6-1
CDR3aa: CASSQTEDQPQHF
CDR3nt: TGTGCCAGCAGCCAGACCGAGGATCAGCCCCAGCATTTT

abundance: -
j_gene: TRBJ2-5
d_gene: -
v_gene: TRBV28
CDR3aa: CASSLIGTGQETQYF
CDR3nt: TGTGCCAGCAGTTTAATCGGGACTGGTCAAGAGACCCAGTACTTC

abundance: -
j_gene: TRBJ2-4
d_gene: -
v_gene: TRBV21-1
CDR3aa: CARPRTDKNIQYF
CDR3nt: TGTGCCCGCCCCAGGACAGATAAAAACATTCAGTACTTC

abundance: -
j_gene: TRBJ2-7
d_gene: -
v_gene: TRBV10-2
CDR3aa: CASSDPRGPYEQYF
CDR3nt: TGCGCCAGCAGTGACCCCAGGGGACCCTACGAGCAGTACTTC

abundance: -
j_gene: TRBJ1-2
d_gene: -
v_gene: TRBV28
CDR3aa: CASSLLHSNYGYTF
CDR3nt: TGTGCCAGCAGTTTATTGCACAGTAACTATGGCTACACCTTC

abundance: -
j_gene: TRBJ2-2
d_gene: TRBD2
v_gene: TRBV6-5
CDR3aa: CASSYASGSTGELFF
CDR3nt: TGTGCCAGCAGTTACGCTAGCGGGAGTACCGGGGAGCTGTTTTTT

abundance: -
j_gene: TRBJ2-7
d_gene: -
v_gene: TRBV12-5
CDR3aa: CASGWVGQTYEQYF
CDR3nt: TGTGCTAGTGGTTGGGTAGGACAGACCTACGAGCAGTACTTC

abundance: many
j_gene: TRBJ2-4
d_gene: TRBD2
v_gene: TRBV28
CDR3aa: CASRGASGSSKNIQYF
CDR3nt: TGTGCCAGCAGGGGGGCTAGCGGGAGTTCTAAAAACATTCAGTACTTC

abundance: -
j_gene: TRBJ2-5
d_gene: -
v_gene: TRBV5-1
CDR3aa: CASSRSGSQETQYF
CDR3nt: TGCGCCAGCAGCCGCAGCGGGTCCCAAGAGACCCAGTACTTC

abundance: -
j_gene: TRBJ1-4
d_gene: -
v_gene: TRBV9
CDR3aa: CASSGNMRKLFF
CDR3nt: TGTGCCAGCAGCGGAAACATGAGAAAACTGTTTTTT

abundance: -
j_gene: TRBJ2-5
d_gene: -
v_gene: TRBV27
CDR3aa: CASSSAYQETQYF
CDR3nt: TGTGCCAGCAGTTCAGCGTACCAAGAGACCCAGTACTTC

abundance: -
j_gene: TRBJ2-1
d_gene: -
v_gene: TRBV7-2
CDR3aa: CASTPKASLDEQFF
CDR3nt: TGTGCCAGCACCCCCAAGGCTAGTCTCGATGAGCAGTTCTTC

abundance: many
j_gene: TRBJ2-7
d_gene: -
v_gene: TRBV28
CDR3aa: CASSLYLLPYEQYF
CDR3nt: TGTGCCAGCAGTCTCTACTTACTACCCTACGAGCAGTACTTC

abundance: once
j_gene: TRBJ2-3
d_gene: -
v_gene: TRBV4-1
CDR3aa: CASSHPSSGDTQYF
CDR3nt: TGCGCCAGCAGCCATCCATCATCCGGAGATACGCAGTATTTT

abundance: -
j_gene: TRBJ1-1
d_gene: -
v_gene: TRBV9
CDR3aa: CASSVAWGSTEAFF
CDR3nt: TGTGCCAGCAGCGTAGCTTGGGGATCCACTGAAGCTTTCTTT